The 12 T cell receptor beta chains reported below all come from one sample, sequenced in a study of shared clonotypes between healthy human individuals. CD45RO-negative CD8 cells positively selected for CCR7 made up the naive population, which excluded terminally differentiated effector memory CD45RA+ cells. Data came from immunoSEQ multiplex PCR; TCRdb stores just in-frame clones and leaves some out. Here the sample spans roughly 2,000,000 clones, just under 95% being singletons. The sequenced sample consisted of naive CD8+ T cells sorted from blood. Receptors originate from a man between 18 and 29 years old in good health.

The rearrangement uses TRBV28 and TRBJ2-1; 13 bases align to TRBD2. CDR1 is MDHEN and CDR2 is SYDVKM in the germline V gene. This CDR3 has 15 residues. V lost 5 bases, J lost 9 bases, and 7 bases stayed unmatched. This chain's CDR3 is CASSTSGGALCEQFF. CDR3 coding DNA: TGTGCCAGCAGTACTAGCGGGGGGGCCCTCTGTGAGCAGTTCTTC. Variable domain in full (rest from reference TRBV28 and TRBJ2-1): DVKVTQSSRYLVKRTGEKVFLECVQDMDHENMFWYRQDPGLGLRLIYFSYDVKMKEKGDIPEGYSVSREKKERFSLILESASTNQTSMYLCASSTSGGALCEQFFGPGTRLTVL.

This clone was seen just once. This chain uses TRBV7-9 with TRBJ1-2; D gene uncertain. Trimming stripped 0 bases from V and 2 bases from J, with 4 bases between. CDR1 SEHNR and CDR2 FQNEAQ come from the germline V gene (reference sequence). The CDR3 loop spans 13 amino acids. CDR3 in DNA: TGTGCCAGCAGCTTAGCCCCAAACTATGGCTACACCTTC. Amino acid sequence: CASSLAPNYGYTF.

This clone occurred once. This chain uses TRBV2 with TRBJ1-1; D unresolved. Germline assignment: CDR1 SNHLY and CDR2 FYNNEI. This CDR3 spans 13 amino acids. Trimming removed 1 base at V and 7 bases at J, with 10 bases between. This chain's CDR3 is CASSEGAGIEAFF. The CDR3 nucleotides read TGTGCCAGCAGTGAAGGAGCGGGGATTGAAGCTTTCTTT. The entire variable domain, with the rest obtained from reference TRBV2 and TRBJ1-1, is as follows: EPEVTQTPSHQVTQMGQEVILRCVPISNHLYFYWYRQILGQKVEFLVSFYNNEISEKSEIFDDQFSVERPDGSNFTLKIRSTKLEDSAMYFCASSEGAGIEAFFGQGTRLTVV.

The CDR3 region is CSVEGVTDTQYF. CDR3 nucleotides: TGCAGCGTTGAGGGGGTCACAGATACGCAGTATTTT. The rearrangement links TRBV29-1 to TRBJ2-3; D could derive from TRBD1 or TRBD2 (5 bases each). V was clipped by 3 bases and J by 2 bases, with 6 bases between them. The length of the CDR3 is 12 residues. Germline lookup yields CDR1 SQVTM and CDR2 ANQGSEA.

The chain is built from TRBV5-1 and TRBJ2-1, with a tentative D call TRBD2 (6 bases). Per the germline V gene, CDR1 is SGHRS and CDR2 is YFSETQ. CDR3 length: 15 residues. Trimming left V 4 bases short and J 4 bases short, with 15 bases between. CDR3 sequence reads: CASSMIGGRYNEQFF. The DNA for the CDR3 is TGCGCCAGCAGCATGATTGGAGGGAGATACAATGAGCAGTTCTTC.

V gene TRBV7-9 combines with J gene TRBJ2-1; 7 nucleotides agree with TRBD1. The germline gives CDR1 SEHNR, CDR2 FQNEAQ (reference sequence). Trimming cost V 4 bases and J 1 base; bases outside gene matches: 7. CDR3 size: 16 residues. The CDR3 sequence: CASSSRTGASYNEQFF. The CDR3 coding sequence is TGTGCCAGCAGCTCGCGGACAGGTGCTTCCTACAATGAGCAGTTCTTC.

The rearrangement joins TRBV7-9 to TRBJ2-7; D is possibly TRBD1 (6 bases). The ends were cut back, 5 bases at V and 7 bases at J, with 18 bases in the middle. Germline-derived CDR1 and CDR2 are SEHNR and FQNEAQ (reference sequence). The CDR3 totals 14 residues. In nucleotides, the CDR3 is TGTGCCAGCAGCGCCCCGGGACAACCGTTGGAGCAGTACTTC. Its translation: CASSAPGQPLEQYF.

The chain is built from TRBV7-9 and TRBJ2-1, with a possible D match to TRBD2 (6 bases). V shed 5 bases and J shed 4 bases, with 15 bases lying between them. The CDR3 extends over 15 amino acids. Germline V gives CDR1 SEHNR, CDR2 FQNEAQ (reference sequence). CDR3 bases: TGTGCCAGCAGCCCGATCGGGCGGGGTTACAATGAGCAGTTCTTC. Protein sequence: CASSPIGRGYNEQFF.

The rearrangement links TRBV27 to TRBJ2-1; D perhaps matches TRBD1 (6 bases). CDR1 is MNHEY and CDR2 is SMNVEV in the germline V gene (reference sequence). CDR3 length: 15 residues. V gave up 5 bases and J gave up 3 bases, with 14 bases separating them. The CDR3 loop is CASSAGTNLYNEQFF. CDR3 coding DNA: TGTGCCAGCAGTGCCGGGACAAACCTCTACAATGAGCAGTTCTTC.

The chain links TRBV30 to TRBJ2-7, with D tentatively TRBD2 (6 bases). The V end was cut by 1 base, the J end by 1 base, with 14 bases between. The CDR3 runs to 15 residues. Per germline, CDR1 GTSNPN and CDR2 SVGIG (reference sequence). CDR3 in amino acids: CAWSEGSGLSYEQYF. Written as DNA, the CDR3 is TGTGCCTGGAGTGAGGGTAGCGGACTTTCCTACGAGCAGTACTTC.

The V gene is TRBV19, the J gene TRBJ2-7; 7 bases map to TRBD1. In germline, CDR1 is LNHDA, CDR2 SQIVND (reference sequence). Trimming removed 3 bases from V and 4 bases from J; junction bases left unmatched: 3. The CDR3 runs 13 residues. The CDR3 loop reads CASSMARGYEQYF. For the CDR3, the DNA is TGTGCCAGTAGTATGGCCAGGGGGTACGAGCAGTACTTC.

The CDR3 loop reads CASSENGVISGANVLTF. CDR3 DNA: TGTGCCAGCAGCGAAAACGGGGTCATCTCTGGGGCCAACGTCCTGACTTTC. This chain links TRBV7-9 with TRBJ2-6, with D tentatively TRBD2 (5 bases). Trimming cost V 5 bases and J 0 bases, with 14 bases left between them. The V gene's germline CDR1 is SEHNR and CDR2 FQNEAQ (reference sequence). This CDR3 contains 17 residues.